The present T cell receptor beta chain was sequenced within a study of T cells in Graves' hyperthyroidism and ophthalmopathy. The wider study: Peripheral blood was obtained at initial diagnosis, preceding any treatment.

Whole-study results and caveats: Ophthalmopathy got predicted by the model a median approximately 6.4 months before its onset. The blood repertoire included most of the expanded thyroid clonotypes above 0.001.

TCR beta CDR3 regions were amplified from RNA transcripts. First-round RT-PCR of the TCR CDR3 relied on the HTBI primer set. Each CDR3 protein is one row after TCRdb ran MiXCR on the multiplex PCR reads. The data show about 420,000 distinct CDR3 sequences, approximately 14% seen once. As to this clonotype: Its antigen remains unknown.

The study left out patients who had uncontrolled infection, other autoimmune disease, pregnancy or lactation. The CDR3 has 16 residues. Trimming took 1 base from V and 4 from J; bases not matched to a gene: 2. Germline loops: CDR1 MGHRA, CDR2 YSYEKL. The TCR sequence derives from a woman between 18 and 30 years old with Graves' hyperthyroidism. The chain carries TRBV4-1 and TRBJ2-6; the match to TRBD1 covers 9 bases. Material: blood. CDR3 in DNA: TGCGCCAGCAGCCAAGGGACAGGGGCCGGGGCCAACGTCCTGACTTTC. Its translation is CASSQGTGAGANVLTF.